The clone carrying this T cell receptor (beta chain) was seen many times. Its antigen is unknown. Naive CD4+ T cells were purified with Tregs depleted by CD25. Findings of the study overall: Tumor Tregs overlapped most with tumor, then blood, naive CD4+ cells.

Trimming took 0 bases from V and 4 from J, leaving 7 bases between them. Germline V lookup: CDR1 SGHRS, CDR2 YFSETQ. This CDR3 has 13 residues. Full-length variable regions came from constant-region reverse primers plus semi-nested Nested Universal Primer A PCR. TCRdb analysed the 5' RACE reads with MiXCR anew, one entry per CDR3 protein. This sample has around 50,000 distinct CDR3 sequences, with more than 15% found just once. The V gene is TRBV5-1, the J gene TRBJ1-2; D is uncertain. Sequences were obtained from naive CD4+ T cells sorted from blood. Subset indicated: naive CD4+ T cells, CD4+CD45RA+CD25-. This TCR was recovered from a female donor with breast cancer. This chain's CDR3 is CASSLDSLYGYTF. CDR3 coding DNA: TGCGCCAGCAGCTTGGATAGTCTCTATGGCTACACCTTC.